The present TCR beta chain was sequenced within a study of blood T cell repertoires in COVID-19. The V and J ends lost 0 bases and 5 bases respectively, with 8 bases between them. CDR3 length: 13 amino acids. Germline-derived CDR1 and CDR2 are SGHRS and YFSETQ. Authors' analysis steps: Reference gene primer amplification in the assay estimated nucleated cell counts. Sequencing used immunoSEQ multiplex PCR; TCRdb keeps in-frame clones, though not all of them. V, J and clone size are taken as reported in that table, and D and trimming were inferred from the DNA itself. The sample holds 110,000 to 150,000 clones, 70% to 90% seen once.

The chain has TRBV5-1 and TRBJ2-5; the D is unclear. The sequenced material came from peripheral blood. The receptor comes from a human donor in a cohort sampled during active COVID-19. CDR3 coding DNA: TGCGCCAGCAGCTTGGAGTTCGGGGAGACCCAGTACTTC. Translation gives CASSLEFGETQYF.